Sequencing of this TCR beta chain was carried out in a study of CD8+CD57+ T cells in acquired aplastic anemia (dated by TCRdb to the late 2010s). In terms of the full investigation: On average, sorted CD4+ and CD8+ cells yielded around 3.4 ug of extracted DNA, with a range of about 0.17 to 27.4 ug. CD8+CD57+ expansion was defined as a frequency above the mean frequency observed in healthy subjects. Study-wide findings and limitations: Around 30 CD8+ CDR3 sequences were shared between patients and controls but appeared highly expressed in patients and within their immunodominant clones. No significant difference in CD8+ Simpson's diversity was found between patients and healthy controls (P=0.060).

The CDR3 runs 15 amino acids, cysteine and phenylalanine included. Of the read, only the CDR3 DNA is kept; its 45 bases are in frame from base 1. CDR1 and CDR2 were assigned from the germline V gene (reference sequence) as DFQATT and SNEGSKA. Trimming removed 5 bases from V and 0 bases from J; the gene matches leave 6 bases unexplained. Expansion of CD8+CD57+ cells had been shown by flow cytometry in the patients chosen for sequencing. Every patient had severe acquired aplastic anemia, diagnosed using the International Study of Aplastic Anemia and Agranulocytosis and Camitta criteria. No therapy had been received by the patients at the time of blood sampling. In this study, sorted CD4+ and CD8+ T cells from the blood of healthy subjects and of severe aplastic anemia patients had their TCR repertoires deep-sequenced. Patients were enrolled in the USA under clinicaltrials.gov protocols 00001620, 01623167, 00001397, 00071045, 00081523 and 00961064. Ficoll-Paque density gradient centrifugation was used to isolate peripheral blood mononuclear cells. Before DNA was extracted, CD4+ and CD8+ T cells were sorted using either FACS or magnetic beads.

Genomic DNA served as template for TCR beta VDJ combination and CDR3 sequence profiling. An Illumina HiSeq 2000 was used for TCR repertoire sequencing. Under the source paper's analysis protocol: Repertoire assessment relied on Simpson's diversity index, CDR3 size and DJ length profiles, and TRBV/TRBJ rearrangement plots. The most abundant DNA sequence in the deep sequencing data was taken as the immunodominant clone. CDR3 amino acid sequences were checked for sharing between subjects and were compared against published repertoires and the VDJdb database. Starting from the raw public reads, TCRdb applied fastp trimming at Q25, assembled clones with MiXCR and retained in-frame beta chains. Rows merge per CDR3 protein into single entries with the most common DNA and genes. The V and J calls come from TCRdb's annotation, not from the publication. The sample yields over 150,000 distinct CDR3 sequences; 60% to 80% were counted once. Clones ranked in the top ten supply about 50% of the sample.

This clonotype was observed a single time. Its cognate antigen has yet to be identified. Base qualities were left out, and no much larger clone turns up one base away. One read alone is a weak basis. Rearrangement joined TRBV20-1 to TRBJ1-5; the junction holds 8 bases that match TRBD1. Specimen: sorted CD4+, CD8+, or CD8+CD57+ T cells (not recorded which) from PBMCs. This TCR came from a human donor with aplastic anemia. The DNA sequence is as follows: TGCAGTGCTGTGCAGGGGGCAAATAGCAATCAGCCCCAGCATTTT. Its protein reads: CSAVQGANSNQPQHF.